A selection of T cell receptor beta chains follows, all from one sample in a study of blood T cell repertoires in COVID-19. Assay used: immunoSEQ multiplex PCR; TCRdb lists only in-frame clones, some missing. The repertoire has 50,000 to 65,000 clones, 70% to 90% of them found once; the top ten carry roughly 3.9%. What was sequenced was peripheral blood. The receptors stem from a man between 65 and 79 years old with acute or convalescent COVID-19. The CDR3 runs from the conserved cysteine through the conserved F or W. D genes are given only for firm matches. Clone size is shown for a subset of rows, as once, few, many or a class of expanded clone.

j_gene	v_gene	d_gene	abundance	CDR3aa	CDR3nt
TRBJ2-2	TRBV5-6	TRBD1	-	CASSWPTGGTGELFF	TGTGCCAGCAGCTGGCCGACAGGGGGTACCGGGGAGCTGTTTTTT
TRBJ2-3	TRBV9	-	once	CASSPRGDTQYF	TGTGCCAGCAGCCCCAGGGGAGATACGCAGTATTTT
TRBJ1-6	TRBV12-3/TRBV12-4	-	-	CASSLSNSPLHF	TGTGCCAGCAGCCTTTCTAATTCACCCCTCCACTTT
TRBJ2-1	TRBV24-1	TRBD1	-	CATSDPGGRNEQFF	TGTGCCACCAGTGATCCAGGGGGCAGGAATGAGCAGTTCTTC
TRBJ1-2	TRBV4-1	-	-	CASSQDGAGPYGYTF	TGCGCCAGCAGCCAAGATGGGGCAGGGCCCTATGGCTACACCTTC
TRBJ1-5	TRBV6-5	-	-	CASSPSGYQPQHF	TGTGCCAGCAGTCCCTCGGGGTATCAGCCCCAGCATTTT
TRBJ2-7	TRBV4-1	TRBD2	once	CASSHPGGYEQYF	TGCGCCAGCAGCCACCCCGGGGGGTACGAGCAGTACTTC
TRBJ2-3	TRBV7-2	TRBD2	-	CASRKPGGRVDTQYF	TGTGCCAGCAGGAAACCGGGGGGGCGGGTAGATACGCAGTATTTT
TRBJ2-2	TRBV27	-	once	CASSPRLDTGELFF	TGTGCCAGCAGTCCTCGACTAGACACCGGGGAGCTGTTTTTT
TRBJ2-7	TRBV28	-	-	CASIPGVHEQYF	TGTGCCAGCATCCCGGGGGTCCACGAGCAGTACTTC
TRBJ1-5	TRBV30	TRBD1	-	CAWSLGQTNNQPQHF	TGTGCCTGGAGTCTGGGACAGACCAACAATCAGCCCCAGCATTTT
TRBJ1-6	TRBV4-3	TRBD1	once	CASSLTGTGNSPLHF	TGCGCCAGCAGCCTAACCGGGACAGGGAATTCACCCCTCCACTTT
TRBJ2-7	TRBV6-5	TRBD1	-	CASSYRGQGPYEQYF	TGTGCCAGCAGTTACCGAGGACAGGGCCCCTACGAGCAGTACTTC
TRBJ2-2	TRBV7-9	-	-	CASSERDTYTGELFF	TGTGCCAGCAGCGAGCGGGACACCTACACCGGGGAGCTGTTTTTT
TRBJ2-7	TRBV5-1	-	-	CASTPSWGEGYEQYF	TGCGCCAGCACCCCCAGCTGGGGGGAAGGGTACGAGCAGTACTTC
TRBJ2-3	TRBV5-5	-	few	CASHRGGYTDTQYF	TGTGCCAGTCACAGGGGGGGGTACACAGATACGCAGTATTTT
TRBJ2-1	TRBV5-4	TRBD1	-	CASSPAGTGTYNEQFF	TGTGCCAGCAGCCCGGCGGGGACAGGGACCTACAATGAGCAGTTCTTC
TRBJ2-1	TRBV5-8	-	-	CASAPRDTYNEQFF	TGTGCCAGCGCGCCCCGGGACACATACAATGAGCAGTTCTTC
TRBJ1-4	TRBV29-1	-	-	CSAQVGGPLQSREKLFF	TGCAGCGCCCAGGTCGGGGGGCCTCTTCAGTCTAGGGAAAAACTGTTTTTT
TRBJ2-7	TRBV9	TRBD2	-	CASSVGVSGAYEQYF	TGTGCCAGCAGCGTAGGAGTTAGCGGGGCCTACGAGCAGTACTTC
TRBJ2-3	TRBV11-3	TRBD2	-	CASSSGLAGGADTQYF	TGTGCCAGCAGCTCGGGACTAGCGGGGGGTGCAGATACGCAGTATTTT
TRBJ2-3	TRBV19	-	-	CASSLRTSTDTQYF	TGTGCCAGTAGTCTCAGGACTAGCACAGATACGCAGTATTTT
TRBJ2-2	TRBV19	-	-	CASSIGPGTGELFF	TGTGCCAGTAGTATAGGCCCGGGCACCGGGGAGCTGTTTTTT
TRBJ1-1	TRBV28	-	-	CASSLGRGGGPSNTEAFF	TGTGCCAGCAGTTTGGGACGGGGCGGGGGCCCTTCGAACACTGAAGCTTTCTTT
TRBJ1-4	TRBV5-1	TRBD1	-	CASSADRGLSLNEKLFF	TGCGCCAGCAGCGCGGACAGGGGGCTAAGTCTGAATGAAAAACTGTTTTTT
TRBJ1-2	TRBV6-6	-	-	CASVGGDLGYTF	TGTGCCAGCGTGGGCGGGGACCTTGGCTACACCTTC
TRBJ2-2	TRBV6-5	-	-	CASTFPGTHPGELFF	TGTGCCAGCACCTTCCCCGGGACACATCCCGGGGAGCTGTTTTTT
TRBJ2-7	TRBV18	-	once	CASSPAGTFSYEQYF	TGTGCCAGCTCACCGGCAGGGACATTCTCCTACGAGCAGTACTTC
TRBJ1-5	TRBV2	TRBD1	-	CASSDRAGGNQPQHF	TGTGCCAGCAGCGACAGGGCCGGGGGCAATCAGCCCCAGCATTTT
TRBJ2-7	TRBV7-2	TRBD1	-	CASSPRDRAPYEQYF	TGTGCCAGCAGCCCCCGGGACAGGGCTCCCTACGAGCAGTACTTC
TRBJ1-5	TRBV6-9	TRBD1	-	CASSYSTCGRGHQPQHF	TGTGCCAGCAGTTATTCGACATGCGGCAGGGGGCATCAGCCCCAGCATTTT
TRBJ1-1	TRBV20-1	-	-	CSANENGGATEAFF	TGCAGTGCTAATGAAAATGGAGGGGCCACTGAAGCTTTCTTT
TRBJ1-1	TRBV7-9	-	few	CASSLSAGMNTEAFF	TGTGCCAGCAGCTTATCGGCAGGGATGAACACTGAAGCTTTCTTT
TRBJ1-4	TRBV19	TRBD1	-	CASRDWDSSNEKLFF	TGTGCCAGTAGGGATTGGGACAGCTCTAATGAAAAACTGTTTTTT
TRBJ2-1	TRBV9	-	-	CASSAGQSSYNEQFF	TGTGCCAGCAGCGCAGGACAGAGCTCCTACAATGAGCAGTTCTTC
TRBJ2-2	TRBV6-5	TRBD2	-	CASSPGGTGTGELFF	TGTGCCAGCAGCCCGGGGGGTACTGGTACCGGGGAGCTGTTTTTT
TRBJ2-3	TRBV27	TRBD1	once	CASSQPQGADTQYF	TGTGCCAGCAGTCAACCTCAGGGGGCAGATACGCAGTATTTT
TRBJ2-2	TRBV7-2	TRBD1	-	CASSSRQGWYTGELFF	TGTGCCAGCAGCTCCCGACAGGGGTGGTACACCGGGGAGCTGTTTTTT
TRBJ2-4	TRBV10-2	TRBD1	few	CASSNTGQANIQYF	TGCGCCAGCAGCAACACCGGACAGGCAAACATTCAGTACTTC
TRBJ1-2	TRBV24-1	TRBD1	-	CATSDYGDRGLGYTF	TGTGCCACCAGTGATTACGGGGACAGGGGGCTCGGCTACACCTTC
TRBJ1-1	TRBV30	-	-	CAWSVRSMNTEAFF	TGTGCCTGGAGTGTTCGAAGCATGAACACTGAAGCTTTCTTT
TRBJ2-7	TRBV7-2	TRBD1	once	CASSIGTASAYEQYF	TGTGCCAGCAGTATAGGGACAGCAAGTGCCTACGAGCAGTACTTC
TRBJ1-3	TRBV4-1	-	-	CASSQDPGSGNTIYF	TGCGCCAGCAGCCAAGATCCCGGGTCTGGAAACACCATATATTTT
TRBJ1-2	TRBV5-6	-	-	CASSFRQLPANYGYTF	TGTGCCAGCAGCTTCAGACAGTTACCAGCTAACTATGGCTACACCTTC
TRBJ2-5	TRBV18	-	-	CASSIVDREGTQYF	TGTGCCAGCTCGATTGTGGACAGGGAGGGGACCCAGTACTTC
TRBJ2-3	TRBV6-5	-	-	CASRGDTRTHF	TGTGCCAGCAGGGGGGACACCCGCACGCATTTT